Following are 18 T cell receptor beta chains from one sample sequenced in a study of T cell repertoires in cytomegalovirus infection. TCRdb used MiXCR to reprocess the reads, holding one entry per CDR3 protein. The repertoire holds roughly 800,000 distinct CDR3 sequences, with 25% to 35% as singletons. Their cognate antigens are unknown. The source was cultured CD8+ T cells from PBMCs, collected from culture after CMV antigen stimulation. These TCRs come from a human donor in good health (CMV status not recorded). Some clones in this sample may be carry-over from other donors' samples.

Here the CDR3 reads CASSDIAGFANTEAFF. DNA of the CDR3: TGTGCCAGCAGTGACATAGCCGGATTCGCCAACACTGAAGCTTTCTTT. The chain employs TRBV2 and TRBJ1-1; no reliable D call. V was pared by 3 bases and J by 2 bases, with 16 bases between. The CDR3 consists of 16 residues. Looked up from germline, CDR1 is SNHLY and CDR2 is FYNNEI.

The V call is TRBV7-2, the J call TRBJ1-6; D may be TRBD1 (5 bases). The CDR3 contains 16 residues. The germline V and J ends were trimmed by 4 bases and 8 bases, with 18 bases remaining between them. The germline V gene encodes CDR1 SGHTA and CDR2 FQGNSA. CDR3 DNA: TGTGCCAGCAGCTCAGGGTCTCCTTGGTTTGATTCACCCCTCCACTTT. Translated, it gives CASSSGSPWFDSPLHF. Full variable domain (remainder filled in from reference TRBV7-2 and TRBJ1-6): GAGVSQSPSNKVTEKGKDVELRCDPISGHTALYWYRQSLGQGLEFLIYFQGNSAPDKSGLPSDRFSAERTGGSVSTLTIQRTQQEDSAVYLCASSSGSPWFDSPLHFGNGTRLTVT.

The chain links TRBV5-6 to TRBJ1-1; D remains unclear. Germline values: CDR1 SGHDT, CDR2 YYEEEE. The V end lost 2 bases, the J end lost 1 base, and 6 bases lay between the germline ends. This CDR3 is 13 amino acids long. Here the CDR3 reads CASSFSWNTEAFF. The DNA for the CDR3 is TGTGCCAGCAGCTTCTCATGGAACACTGAAGCTTTCTTT.

V usage is TRBV24-1 and J usage is TRBJ1-5; D is possibly TRBD1 (5 bases). Germline lookup yields CDR1 KGHDR and CDR2 SFDVKD. There are 13 residues in the CDR3. V was cut by 10 bases and J by 0 bases, with 9 bases left in between. CDR3 region: CATTGGSNQPQHF. The CDR3 DNA follows: TGTGCCACAACCGGGGGTAGCAATCAGCCCCAGCATTTT.

Points on this clonotype: An end of the junction does not agree with germline; a read error may underlie this. The chain recombines TRBV4-1 with TRBJ2-6; D is unclear. CDR1 MGHRA and CDR2 YSYEKL come from the germline V gene. The CDR3 totals 15 residues. This chain's CDR3 is CASSLDMSGANVLTF. The CDR3 DNA reads as TGTGCCAGCAGTCTTGACATGTCTGGGGCCAACGTCCTGACTTTC.

This clonotype was recorded at least ten times. The rearrangement joins TRBV4-1 to TRBJ2-7, with 8 bases lining up with TRBD2. CDR1 is MGHRA, CDR2 YSYEKL, per germline. This CDR3 contains 14 residues. Losses at the gene ends were 6 bases for V and 2 bases for J; bases not matched to a gene: 6. CDR3 bases: TGCGCCAGCAGTCCCCGGGAGGGCACCTACGAGCAGTACTTC. Translating gives CASSPREGTYEQYF.

This clonotype was seen ten or more times. The chain is built from TRBV6-1 and TRBJ2-3; D is ambiguous. This CDR3 has 15 amino acids. Germline V gene data show CDR1 as MNHNS and CDR2 as SASEGT. V was trimmed by 2 bases and J by 4 bases, leaving 13 bases between them. The CDR3 DNA is TGTGCCAGCAGTGAAATCGTTTCGGTTGCAGATACGCAGTATTTT. This encodes CASSEIVSVADTQYF.

The rearrangement joins TRBV19 to TRBJ1-1, with D possibly matching TRBD1 (5 bases). The germline gives CDR1 LNHDA, CDR2 SQIVND (reference sequence). The CDR3 loop spans 16 amino acids. Trimming took off 3 bases at V and 1 base at J, with 15 bases between the two ends. CDR3 residues: CASSIGFRGPNTEAFF. The CDR3 region has the DNA TGTGCCAGTAGTATCGGGTTTAGGGGCCCGAACACTGAAGCTTTCTTT.

The chain combines TRBV28 with TRBJ1-6; TRBD1 might be the D (5 bases). Trimming pared 2 bases from V and 3 bases from J, leaving 14 bases between. CDR3 length: 17 residues. Per the germline V gene, CDR1 is MDHEN and CDR2 is SYDVKM. CDR3 bases: TGTGCCAGCAGTTTACCGGGACGGACCCTCTATAATTCACCCCTCCACTTT. It yields the protein CASSLPGRTLYNSPLHF.

About this clonotype: One end of the junction does not line up with germline, which may come from a read error. This sequence joins TRBV6-4 and TRBJ1-1, with D perhaps TRBD1 (5 bases). Germline CDR1 and CDR2: MRHNA and SNTAGT. The CDR3 is made up of 14 amino acids. CDR3 protein: CASSATGIGTESFF. The CDR3, as DNA: TGTGCCAGCAGTGCGACGGGAATAGGGACTGAATCTTTCTTT.

This clonotype was observed a handful of times. The chain carries TRBV7-6 and TRBJ1-3, with unresolved D. From germline, CDR1 is SGHVS and CDR2 FNYEAQ. The CDR3 has 13 residues. Trimming removed 5 bases at V and 2 bases at J, with 7 bases between. The CDR3 loop reads CASSATPGNTIYF. The CDR3 nucleotides read TGTGCCAGCAGCGCAACCCCTGGAAACACCATATATTTT.

The chain combines TRBV6-6 with TRBJ1-5; tentatively, D is TRBD1 (5 bases). The CDR3 is made up of 14 amino acids. The V gene lost 7 bases and the J gene lost 5 bases, with 15 bases spanning the gap. Germline values: CDR1 MNHNY, CDR2 SVGAGI (reference sequence). The CDR3 sequence is CASNRRGVDQPQHF. CDR3 nucleotide sequence: TGTGCCAGCAACCGGAGGGGAGTTGATCAGCCCCAGCATTTT.

This clonotype has only one observation. The chain joins TRBV27 to TRBJ2-1; 11 bases match TRBD2. Trimming at V came to 5 bases and at J to 8 bases, leaving 2 bases not matched to a gene. This CDR3 has 13 residues. Germline CDR1 is MNHEY and CDR2 is SMNVEV (reference sequence). CDR3 sequence: CASSLAGGHEQFF. The CDR3 DNA reads TGTGCCAGCAGTCTAGCGGGGGGTCATGAGCAGTTCTTC.

This rearrangement joins TRBV12-5 to TRBJ2-3, with no clear D. This CDR3 has 12 amino acids. With 4 bases removed from V and 6 bases from J, the gap between germline ends came to 8 bases. The germline V gene has CDR1 LGHNT and CDR2 FRNRAP. CDR3 region: CASGSSPDTQYF. The CDR3, as DNA: TGTGCTAGTGGTTCCTCCCCGGATACGCAGTATTTT.

This clonotype has just one count. The V call is TRBV7-9, the J call TRBJ2-7; 8 bases match TRBD1. The junction had 6 bases not matched to a gene; V was cut back by 1 base and J by 7 bases. The CDR3 covers 14 residues. CDR1 is SEHNR, CDR2 FQNEAQ, per germline (reference sequence). The CDR3 DNA is TGTGCCAGCAGCTTAGATGAGACAGGGGAAGAGCAGTACTTC. This sequence encodes CASSLDETGEEQYF.

This clonotype has only a few counts. The chain uses TRBV7-9 and TRBJ2-2, with D unresolved. Germline values: CDR1 SEHNR, CDR2 FQNEAQ (reference sequence). CDR3 length: 12 residues. The V end was cut by 7 bases, the J end by 3 bases, with 6 bases between. The CDR3 reads CASIKDTGELFF. The CDR3 DNA reads as TGTGCCAGCATCAAAGACACCGGGGAGCTGTTTTTT.

This chain uses TRBV7-8 with TRBJ2-1; 10 bases agree with TRBD2. Trimming cost V 2 bases and J 7 bases; bases outside gene matches: 2. There are 14 residues in the CDR3. Germline CDR1 SGHVS, CDR2 FQNEAQ. CDR3 coding DNA: TGTGCCAGCAGCTTACGGACTAGCGGTAATGAGCAGTTCTTC. This gives the protein CASSLRTSGNEQFF.

J is TRBJ2-3 and V is TRBV12-3 or TRBV12-4; no firm D call. The CDR3 sequence is 15 residues long. Trimming pared 7 bases from V and 2 bases from J, leaving 16 bases between. The CDR3 spells CASNWYRDSTDTQYF. The CDR3 DNA sequence: TGTGCCAGCAATTGGTATAGGGATTCCACAGATACGCAGTATTTT.